The entry below describes one TCR beta chain. Amplification used 60 Vbeta primers and 13 Jbeta primers. Using immunoSEQ multiplex PCR, the repertoire was profiled, and TCRdb retains in-frame clones only, with some absent. The table includes about 130,000 clones, approximately 87% detected once. The sample originates from a study of cytomegalovirus exposure and HLA in healthy donors. The clonotype originates from a man in his late teens or twenties in good health and CMV-seropositive. The sample was PBMCs.

CDR3 loop: CASSIGMNTEAFF. DNA of the CDR3: TGTGCCAGTAGTATCGGGATGAACACTGAAGCTTTCTTT. The V call is TRBV19, the J call TRBJ1-1; no firm D call. Per germline, CDR1 LNHDA and CDR2 SQIVND (reference sequence). Trimming left V 3 bases short and J 0 bases short, with 5 bases between. This CDR3 contains 13 residues.